Given below is one TCR beta chain in context. No antigen is known for it. Because the library targeted alpha chains, this beta chain is an off-target read whose size means little. Time point given: sample taken at primary tumor resection. Researchers sequenced whole RNA taken from tumor, nontumor lung or frozen PBMC without sorting. The sample originates from a study of spatial heterogeneity in lung cancer. Whole-study context: TCR transcript counts in tumor regions correlated strongly with a T cell module score from matched bulk RNA-seq. The study's findings and limits: Counts that tracked tumor mutation counts were those of expanded intratumoral alpha and beta TCRs. Ubiquitous nonsynonymous mutations were tracked by counts of ubiquitous expanded TCRs, and regional ones by counts of regional expanded TCRs. Estimates put coverage of tumor T cells approximately 7.4% for alpha and less than 15% for beta chains.

V trimming: 7 bases; J trimming: 0 bases; junction bases outside the gene matches: 5. The CDR3 totals 15 residues. TCRdb recomputed calls from the 5' RACE reads with MiXCR, one row per CDR3 protein. Among under 7,500 distinct CDR3 sequences listed, about 14% were seen once. J is TRBJ2-2 and V is TRBV12-3 or TRBV12-4; 7 bases align to TRBD2. The sequenced sample was lung tumor tissue, obtained at surgery. This receptor was identified in a female donor with early-stage non-small cell lung cancer. The CDR3 loop reads CASNPGGTNTGELFF. CDR3 DNA sequence: TGTGCCAGCAATCCCGGGGGGACGAACACCGGGGAGCTGTTTTTT.